The source of this T cell receptor beta chain is a study of CD8+CD57+ T cells in acquired aplastic anemia. In the study overall: The mean DNA yield obtained from sorted CD4+ and CD8+ cells came to about 3.2 ug. Healthy donors averaged around 10 million reads for CD4+ cells.

Germline V lookup: CDR1 MNHNS, CDR2 SASEGT. The V and J ends lost 7 bases and 9 bases respectively, with 10 bases between them. The CDR3 runs to 12 residues. Template material for TCR beta VDJ and CDR3 profiling consisted of genomic DNA. TCRdb recomputed calls from the reads with MiXCR, one row per CDR3 protein. The sample carries approximately 32,000 distinct CDR3 sequences, under 80% recorded once. General observations from the study: Between the patient and control groups, CD8+ Simpson's diversity did not differ significantly.

Note on this clonotype: The antigen is not known.

This clonotype was obtained from a human donor in good health, serving as a control. Material: sorted CD4+, CD8+, or CD8+CD57+ T cells (not recorded which) from PBMCs. V and J are TRBV6-1 and TRBJ1-6; D remains ambiguous. In DNA, the CDR3 is TGTGCCAGCAAGCGAGGCGGTTCACCCCTCCACTTT. This translates into CASKRGGSPLHF.